These 16 T cell receptor beta chains share one sample of origin, sequenced in a study of cytomegalovirus exposure and HLA in healthy donors. The PCR ran on 60 Vbeta and 13 Jbeta primers. Sequencing used immunoSEQ multiplex PCR; TCRdb keeps in-frame clones, though not all of them. The table lists around 140,000 clones. Sequencing was done on a sample of PBMCs. The receptors here all came from a woman in her fifties or sixties in good health and CMV-seronegative.

V is TRBV5-4 and J is TRBJ2-7; 10 bases fit TRBD1. CDR3 length: 15 amino acids. The V gene end was trimmed by 4 bases and the J gene end by 4 bases; junction bases not matched to a gene: 8. Germline V gives CDR1 SGHNT, CDR2 YYREEE (reference sequence). CDR3 bases: TGTGCCAGCAGCCTCCCCGGGACAGGGGTTTACGAGCAGTACTTC. Its protein is CASSLPGTGVYEQYF. Based on the CDR3 plus reference TRBV5-4 and TRBJ2-7, the full variable domain is ETGVTQSPTHLIKTRGQQVTLRCSSQSGHNTVSWYQQALGQGPQFIFQYYREEENGRGNFPPRFSGLQFPNYSSELNVNALELDDSALYLCASSLPGTGVYEQYFGPGTRLTVT.

The gene calls are TRBV5-1 and TRBJ1-1; a possible D gene is TRBD1 (6 bases). The CDR3 runs to 13 residues. Trimming cost V 4 bases and J 6 bases, with 13 bases left between them. The germline CDR1 and CDR2 sequences are SGHRS and YFSETQ. CDR3 DNA: TGCGCCAGCAGCAACCCAGGGGTACCTGAAGCTTTCTTT. Its translation: CASSNPGVPEAFF.

This chain uses TRBV7-2 with TRBJ1-2, with 11 positions matching TRBD1. This CDR3 is built from 16 residues. The ends lost 4 bases at V and 4 bases at J; junction bases unmatched: 8. Germline CDR1 SGHTA, CDR2 FQGNSA. The CDR3 sequence: CASSSAGTGGFYGYTF. The CDR3 DNA sequence: TGTGCCAGCAGCTCGGCGGGGACAGGGGGTTTCTATGGCTACACCTTC.

The genes are TRBV15 and TRBJ1-4; D perhaps matches TRBD1 (6 bases). The V gene lost 4 bases and the J gene lost 4 bases, with 13 bases spanning the gap. Germline CDR1 is LNHNV and CDR2 is YYDKDF (reference sequence). This CDR3 is built from 15 residues. The CDR3 DNA follows: TGTGCCACCAGCAAGAATGGGGACAATAATGAAAAACTGTTTTTT. Amino acid sequence: CATSKNGDNNEKLFF.

The J gene is TRBJ1-5, the V gene TRBV27; 8 nucleotides match TRBD1. V was pared by 8 bases and J by 4 bases, with 16 bases of the junction left unmatched. The CDR3 sequence is 17 residues long. Germline V lookup: CDR1 MNHEY, CDR2 SMNVEV (reference sequence). This CDR3 is CASQLTSGTGPNQPQHF. The DNA of the CDR3 is TGTGCCAGCCAACTGACTTCCGGGACAGGCCCAAATCAGCCCCAGCATTTT.

The chain carries TRBV4-2 and TRBJ1-1; D uncertain. Deletions cut 0 bases from V and 0 bases from J, with 20 bases between. CDR3 length: 19 residues. Germline V gene data show CDR1 as LGHNA and CDR2 as YNFKEQ. The DNA of the CDR3 is TGTGCCAGCAGCCAAGATCAAACGGCAGCAGGATACATGAACACTGAAGCTTTCTTT. Translating gives CASSQDQTAAGYMNTEAFF.

Note on this clone: The junction and the germline gene differ at one end; a read error may be behind it. This chain joins TRBV4-1 and TRBJ1-2, with D uncertain. Germline CDR1 and CDR2: MGHRA and YSYEKL. This CDR3 is 16 amino acids long. CDR3 protein: CASSQDISTANYGYTF. The DNA of the CDR3 is TGTGCCAGCAGCCAAGATATATCTACGGCTAACTATGGCTACACCTTC.

The rearrangement joins TRBV5-4 to TRBJ2-5; 8 nucleotides align to TRBD2. Germline V gene data show CDR1 as SGHNT and CDR2 as YYREEE (reference sequence). V was clipped by 4 bases and J by 2 bases; unmatched bases: 4. The CDR3 runs 14 residues. The CDR3 DNA reads as TGTGCCAGCAGCCCCGGACTAGCTCAAGAGACCCAGTACTTC. Residues: CASSPGLAQETQYF.

V usage is TRBV6-1 and J usage is TRBJ1-3, with D possibly matching TRBD1 (5 bases). V dropped 6 bases and J dropped 0 bases, with 12 bases sitting between them. Per germline, CDR1 MNHNS and CDR2 SASEGT. The CDR3 has 15 residues. In DNA form, the CDR3 reads TGTGCCAGCAGAGACAGACCCAACTCTGGAAACACCATATATTTT. This translates into CASRDRPNSGNTIYF.

The CDR3 protein is CASSLHPTSGTSDTQYF. In DNA form, the CDR3 reads TGTGCCAGCAGCTTACATCCGACTAGCGGGACCTCAGATACGCAGTATTTT. The V gene is TRBV11-2, the J gene TRBJ2-3, with TRBD2 matching over 11 bases. The germline CDR1 and CDR2 sequences are SGHAT and FQNNGV. The CDR3 has 17 amino acids. J was trimmed by 4 bases and V by 2 bases; bases with no gene match: 8.

The rearrangement links TRBV7-3 to TRBJ2-1, with 10 bases that match TRBD2. V dropped 5 bases and J dropped 4; count of bases not matched to a gene: 2. This CDR3 comprises 14 residues. Germline V lookup: CDR1 SGHTA, CDR2 FQGTGA. The CDR3, as DNA: TGTGCCAGCAGCGGGGGACTAGCGTACAATGAGCAGTTCTTC. It translates to CASSGGLAYNEQFF. Complete variable domain (other parts from reference TRBV7-3 and TRBJ2-1): GAGVSQTPSNKVTEKGKYVELRCDPISGHTALYWYRQSLGQGPEFLIYFQGTGAADDSGLPNDRFFAVRPEGSVSTLKIQRTERGDSAVYLCASSGGLAYNEQFFGPGTRLTVL.

As to this clone: This specimen includes other DNA sequences encoding the same CDR3. V gene TRBV29-1 combines with J gene TRBJ2-3; 7 nucleotides line up with TRBD2. The CDR3 runs 13 residues. Trimming removed 6 bases from V and 3 bases from J; junction bases left unmatched: 6. The germline V gene encodes CDR1 SQVTM and CDR2 ANQGSEA. CDR3 bases: TGCAGCGTGAAGGGCGGGAGTACAGATACGCAGTATTTT. Its protein is CSVKGGSTDTQYF.

As concerns this clone: A junction boundary mismatches the germline segment, possibly from a read error. The chain is built from TRBV18 and TRBJ2-3, with a weak D call TRBD2 (6 bases). CDR1 KGHSH and CDR2 LQKENI come from the germline V gene. The CDR3 length is 18 residues. In DNA, the CDR3 is TGTGCCAGCTCAACACCGGCGGGACCCACAGGCGTGGCAGATACGCAGTATTTT. It encodes CASSTPAGPTGVADTQYF.

Written as DNA, the CDR3 is TGCGCCAGCAGCTCACAGGGGGTAGATTCACCCCTCCACTTT. Protein: CASSSQGVDSPLHF. This chain links TRBV5-1 with TRBJ1-6; 8 bases are shared with TRBD1. The V gene end was trimmed by 3 bases and the J gene end by 8 bases; junction bases not matched to a gene: 4. The CDR3 spans 14 residues. The germline V gene encodes CDR1 SGHRS and CDR2 YFSETQ.

The chain carries TRBV27 and TRBJ1-1; D is ambiguous. CDR3 length: 15 residues. Germline values: CDR1 MNHEY, CDR2 SMNVEV (reference sequence). V was pared by 2 bases and J by 3 bases, with 13 bases between. The CDR3 sequence: CASSLVRPRYTEAFF. The CDR3 region has the DNA TGTGCCAGCAGTTTAGTGAGGCCCCGGTACACTGAAGCTTTCTTT.

The J gene is TRBJ2-7, the V gene TRBV9, with 11 bases lining up with TRBD2. CDR1 is SGDLS, CDR2 YYNGEE, per germline. The CDR3 has 14 amino acids. Trimming cost V 4 bases and J 7 bases; bases outside gene matches: 7. The CDR3 DNA is TGTGCCAGCAGCCTAGCGGGAGGCGTGGCGGAGCAGTACTTC. Translation gives CASSLAGGVAEQYF.